This T cell receptor beta chain was captured by sequencing in a study of immune heterogeneity within non-small cell lung tumors. General study points: Individual patients showed largely nonoverlapping sets of high-frequency T-cell receptor beta clonotypes. Within each patient, tumor sites shared identical dominant CDR3 beta clonotypes and also held site-unique high-frequency clones. A moderate but significant correlation was found, linking local T-cell clonality with local tumor mutational burden (R roughly 0.3).

Genomic DNA extracted from bulk tumor tissue served as template. A total of roughly 600 ng was used per sample. In surgery, several biopsies were collected from each primary tumor at widely spaced sites. Patients underwent curative surgery for non-small cell lung cancer (untreated and newly diagnosed). Everyone who gave samples had just been diagnosed with non-small cell lung cancer and was having surgery with curative intent. The table lists this clonotype with a few counts. Its antigen remains unidentified. TCR beta CDR3 was amplified by multiplex PCR, first round nine to eleven cycles, 32 V and 13 J primers. One entry per CDR3 protein results from TCRdb running MiXCR on the multiplex PCR reads. The table lists about 20,000 distinct CDR3 sequences, around 27% of them singletons. Germline loops: CDR1 LGHDT, CDR2 YNNKEL (reference sequence). The CDR3 covers 14 residues. V lost 4 bases to trimming and J lost 2 bases, with 11 bases between them.

The sequenced sample consisted of lung tumor tissue. This clonotype was obtained from a man in his forties with non-small cell lung cancer. This chain links TRBV3-1 with TRBJ2-5; no reliable D call. The CDR3 reads CASSPAGRQETQYF. The CDR3 nucleotides read TGTGCCAGCAGCCCTGCAGGACGTCAAGAGACCCAGTACTTC.